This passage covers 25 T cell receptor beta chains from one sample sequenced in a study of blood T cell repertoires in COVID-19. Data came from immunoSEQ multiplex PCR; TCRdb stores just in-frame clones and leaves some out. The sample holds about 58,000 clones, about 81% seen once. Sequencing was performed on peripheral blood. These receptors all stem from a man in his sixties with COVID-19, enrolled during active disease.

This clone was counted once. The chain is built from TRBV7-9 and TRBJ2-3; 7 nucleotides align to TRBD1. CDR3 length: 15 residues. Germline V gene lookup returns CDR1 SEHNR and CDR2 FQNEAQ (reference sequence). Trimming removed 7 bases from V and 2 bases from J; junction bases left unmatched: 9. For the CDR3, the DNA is TGTGCCAGCAACGGGTTAGGACAGGCCACAGATACGCAGTATTTT. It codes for CASNGLGQATDTQYF.

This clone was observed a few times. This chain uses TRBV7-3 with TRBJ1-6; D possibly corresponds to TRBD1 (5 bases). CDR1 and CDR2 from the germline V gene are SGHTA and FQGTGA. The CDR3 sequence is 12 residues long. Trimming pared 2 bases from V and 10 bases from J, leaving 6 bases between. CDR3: CASSLGGSPLHF. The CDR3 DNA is TGTGCCAGCAGCTTAGGGGGGTCACCCCTCCACTTT.

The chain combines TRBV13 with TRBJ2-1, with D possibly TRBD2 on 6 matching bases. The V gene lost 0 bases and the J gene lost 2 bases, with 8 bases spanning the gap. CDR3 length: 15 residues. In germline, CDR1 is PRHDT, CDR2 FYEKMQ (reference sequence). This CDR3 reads CASSLGRGPYNEQFF. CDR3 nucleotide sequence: TGTGCCAGCAGCTTAGGGCGGGGTCCCTACAATGAGCAGTTCTTC.

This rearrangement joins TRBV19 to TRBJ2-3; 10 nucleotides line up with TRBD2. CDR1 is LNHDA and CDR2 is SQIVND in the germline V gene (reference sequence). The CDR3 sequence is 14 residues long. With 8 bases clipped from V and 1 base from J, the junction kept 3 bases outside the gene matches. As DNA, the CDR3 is TGTGCCAGTCGCCTAGCGGGGGGCACAGATACGCAGTATTTT. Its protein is CASRLAGGTDTQYF. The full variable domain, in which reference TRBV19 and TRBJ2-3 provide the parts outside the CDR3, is DGGITQSPKYLFRKEGQNVTLSCEQNLNHDAMYWYRQDPGQGLRLIYYSQIVNDFQKGDIAEGYSVSREKKESFPLTVTSAQKNPTAFYLCASRLAGGTDTQYFGPGTRLTVL.

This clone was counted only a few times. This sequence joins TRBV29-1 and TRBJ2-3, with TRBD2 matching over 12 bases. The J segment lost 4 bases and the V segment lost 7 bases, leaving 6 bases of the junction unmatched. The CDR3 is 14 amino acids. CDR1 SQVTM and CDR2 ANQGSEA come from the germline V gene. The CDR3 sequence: CSALLAGGPDTQYF. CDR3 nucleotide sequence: TGCAGCGCCCTACTAGCGGGAGGACCAGATACGCAGTATTTT.

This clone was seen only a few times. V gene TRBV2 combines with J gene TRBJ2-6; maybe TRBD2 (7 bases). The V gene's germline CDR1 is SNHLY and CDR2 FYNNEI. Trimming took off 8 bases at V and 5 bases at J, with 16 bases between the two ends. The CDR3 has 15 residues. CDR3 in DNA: TGTGCCAGCGTCGGAGGGGGGGTCTGGGCCAACGTCCTGACTTTC. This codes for CASVGGGVWANVLTF. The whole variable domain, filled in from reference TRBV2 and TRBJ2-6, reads EPEVTQTPSHQVTQMGQEVILRCVPISNHLYFYWYRQILGQKVEFLVSFYNNEISEKSEIFDDQFSVERPDGSNFTLKIRSTKLEDSAMYFCASVGGGVWANVLTFGAGSRLTVL.

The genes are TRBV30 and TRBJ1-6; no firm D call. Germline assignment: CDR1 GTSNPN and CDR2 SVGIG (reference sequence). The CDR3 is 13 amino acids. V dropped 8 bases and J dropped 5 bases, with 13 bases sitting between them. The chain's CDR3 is CARSGRNNSPLHF. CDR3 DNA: TGTGCCCGAAGCGGGCGGAATAATTCACCCCTCCACTTT.

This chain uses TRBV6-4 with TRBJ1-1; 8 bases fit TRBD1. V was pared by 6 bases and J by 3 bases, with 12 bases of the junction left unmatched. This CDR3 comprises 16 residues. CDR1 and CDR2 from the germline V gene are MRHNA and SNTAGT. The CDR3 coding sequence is TGTGCCAGCAGAAGAAATATACAGGGGGGTGACACTGAAGCTTTCTTT. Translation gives CASRRNIQGGDTEAFF.

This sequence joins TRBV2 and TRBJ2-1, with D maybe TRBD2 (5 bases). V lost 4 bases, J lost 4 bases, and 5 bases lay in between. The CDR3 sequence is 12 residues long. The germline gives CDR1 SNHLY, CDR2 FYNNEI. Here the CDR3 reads CASSAGYNEQFF. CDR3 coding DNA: TGTGCCAGCAGTGCGGGATACAATGAGCAGTTCTTC.

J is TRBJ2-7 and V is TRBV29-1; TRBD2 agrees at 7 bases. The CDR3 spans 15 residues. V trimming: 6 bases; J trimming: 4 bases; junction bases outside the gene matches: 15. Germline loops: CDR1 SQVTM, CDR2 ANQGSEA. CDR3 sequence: CSVAGRGMNYYEQYF. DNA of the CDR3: TGCAGCGTCGCAGGGAGGGGAATGAACTATTACGAGCAGTACTTC.

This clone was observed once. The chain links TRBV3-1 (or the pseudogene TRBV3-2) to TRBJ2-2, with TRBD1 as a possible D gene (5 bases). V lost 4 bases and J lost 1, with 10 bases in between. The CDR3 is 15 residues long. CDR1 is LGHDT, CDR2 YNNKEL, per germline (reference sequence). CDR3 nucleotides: TGTGCCAGCAGCCTAAAAACAGGGAACACCGGGGAGCTGTTTTTT. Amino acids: CASSLKTGNTGELFF.

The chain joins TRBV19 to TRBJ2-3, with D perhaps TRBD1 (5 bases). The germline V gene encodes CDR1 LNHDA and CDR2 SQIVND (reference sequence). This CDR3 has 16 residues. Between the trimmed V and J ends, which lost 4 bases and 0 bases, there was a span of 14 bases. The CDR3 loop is CASSKGIGSSTDTQYF. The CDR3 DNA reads TGTGCCAGTAGTAAGGGGATAGGTAGTAGCACAGATACGCAGTATTTT.

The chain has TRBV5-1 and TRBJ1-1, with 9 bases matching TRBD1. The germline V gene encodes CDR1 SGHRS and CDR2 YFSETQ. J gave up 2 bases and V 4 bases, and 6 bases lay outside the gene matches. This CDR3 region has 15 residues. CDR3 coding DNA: TGCGCCAGCAGCGTGGACAGGGGCCCTAACACTGAAGCTTTCTTT. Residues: CASSVDRGPNTEAFF.

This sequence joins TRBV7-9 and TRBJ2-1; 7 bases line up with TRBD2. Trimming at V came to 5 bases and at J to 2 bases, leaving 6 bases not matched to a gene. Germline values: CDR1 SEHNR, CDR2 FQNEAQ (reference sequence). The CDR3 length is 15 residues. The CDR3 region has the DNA TGTGCCAGCAGCCCGAGCGGGACCCCCTACAATGAGCAGTTCTTC. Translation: CASSPSGTPYNEQFF.

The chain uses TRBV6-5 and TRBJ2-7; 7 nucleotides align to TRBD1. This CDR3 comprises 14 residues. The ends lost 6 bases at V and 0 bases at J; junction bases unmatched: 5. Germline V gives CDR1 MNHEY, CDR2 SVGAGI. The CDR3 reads CASRTGKLSYEQYF. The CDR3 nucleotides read TGTGCCAGCAGGACAGGGAAACTCTCCTACGAGCAGTACTTC.

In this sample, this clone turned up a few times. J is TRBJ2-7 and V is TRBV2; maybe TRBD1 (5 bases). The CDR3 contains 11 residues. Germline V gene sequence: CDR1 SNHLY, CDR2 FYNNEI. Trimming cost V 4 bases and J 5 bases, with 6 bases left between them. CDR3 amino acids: CASSGTHEQYF. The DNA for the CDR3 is TGTGCCAGCAGTGGGACACACGAGCAGTACTTC.

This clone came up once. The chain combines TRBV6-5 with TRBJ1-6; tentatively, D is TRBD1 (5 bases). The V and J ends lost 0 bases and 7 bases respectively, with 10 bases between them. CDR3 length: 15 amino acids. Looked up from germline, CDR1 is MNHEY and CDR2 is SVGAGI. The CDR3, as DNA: TGTGCCAGCAGTTACTCGGGCAGGGTAAATTCACCCCTCCACTTT. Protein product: CASSYSGRVNSPLHF.

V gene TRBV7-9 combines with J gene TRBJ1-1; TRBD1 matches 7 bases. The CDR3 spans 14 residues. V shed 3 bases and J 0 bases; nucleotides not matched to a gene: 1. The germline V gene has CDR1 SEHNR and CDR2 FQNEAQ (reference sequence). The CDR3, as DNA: TGTGCCAGCAGCTTGGGGACAGTGAACACTGAAGCTTTCTTT. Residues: CASSLGTVNTEAFF. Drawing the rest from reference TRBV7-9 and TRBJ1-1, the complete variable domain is DTGVSQNPRHKITKRGQNVTFRCDPISEHNRLYWYRQTLGQGPEFLTYFQNEAQLEKSRLLSDRFSAERPKGSFSTLEIQRTEQGDSAMYLCASSLGTVNTEAFFGQGTRLTVV.

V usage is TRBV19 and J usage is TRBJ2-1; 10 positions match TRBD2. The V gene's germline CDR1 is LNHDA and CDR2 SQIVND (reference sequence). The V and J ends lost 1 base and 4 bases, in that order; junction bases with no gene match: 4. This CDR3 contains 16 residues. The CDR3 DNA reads TGTGCCAGTAGTATAGCCGGGACTAGCGTGTACAATGAGCAGTTCTTC. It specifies CASSIAGTSVYNEQFF.

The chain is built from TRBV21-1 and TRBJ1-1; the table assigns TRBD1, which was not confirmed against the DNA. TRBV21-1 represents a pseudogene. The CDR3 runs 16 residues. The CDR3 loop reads CASIKRMDKMNTEAFF. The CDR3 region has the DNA TGTGCCAGCATCAAACGGATGGACAAGATGAACACTGAAGCTTTCTTT.

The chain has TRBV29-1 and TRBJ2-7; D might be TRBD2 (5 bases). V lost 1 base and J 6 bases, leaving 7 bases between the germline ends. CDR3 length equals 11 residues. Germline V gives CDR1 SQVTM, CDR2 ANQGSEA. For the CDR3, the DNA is TGCAGCGTTGAAGTCGGAGGCGAGCAGTACTTC. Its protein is CSVEVGGEQYF.

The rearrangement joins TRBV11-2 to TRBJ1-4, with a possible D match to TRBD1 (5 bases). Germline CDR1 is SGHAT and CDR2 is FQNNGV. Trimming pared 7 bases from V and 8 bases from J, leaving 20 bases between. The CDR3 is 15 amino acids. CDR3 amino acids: CASTPAGGIREKLFF. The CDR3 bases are TGTGCCAGCACCCCAGCGGGGGGGATTAGAGAAAAACTGTTTTTT.

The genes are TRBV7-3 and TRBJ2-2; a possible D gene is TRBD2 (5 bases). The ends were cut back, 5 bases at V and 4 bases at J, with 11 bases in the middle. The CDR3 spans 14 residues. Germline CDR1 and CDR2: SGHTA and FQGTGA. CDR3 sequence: CASSAPGSTGELFF. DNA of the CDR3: TGTGCCAGCAGCGCCCCTGGGAGCACCGGGGAGCTGTTTTTT.

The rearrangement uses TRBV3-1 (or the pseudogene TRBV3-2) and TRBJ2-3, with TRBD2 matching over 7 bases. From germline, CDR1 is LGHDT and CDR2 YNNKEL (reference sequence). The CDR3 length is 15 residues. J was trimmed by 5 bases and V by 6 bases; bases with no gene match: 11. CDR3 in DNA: TGTGCCAGCAGTCGAAGGGCGGGAGTGGGAGATACGCAGTATTTT. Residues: CASSRRAGVGDTQYF.

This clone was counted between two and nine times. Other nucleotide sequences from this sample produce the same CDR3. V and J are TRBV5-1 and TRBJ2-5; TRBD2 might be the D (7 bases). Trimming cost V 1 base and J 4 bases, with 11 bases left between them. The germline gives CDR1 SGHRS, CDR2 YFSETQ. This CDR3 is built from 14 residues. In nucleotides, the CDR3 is TGCGCCAGCAGCTTGAGGGGAGGGGGAGAGACCCAGTACTTC. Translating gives CASSLRGGGETQYF. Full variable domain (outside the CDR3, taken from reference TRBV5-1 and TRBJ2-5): KAGVTQTPRYLIKTRGQQVTLSCSPISGHRSVSWYQQTPGQGLQFLFEYFSETQRNKGNFPGRFSGRQFSNSRSEMNVSTLELGDSALYLCASSLRGGGETQYFGPGTRLLVL.